This T cell receptor (beta chain) was found in a study of T cell responses to AZD1222 COVID-19 vaccine. Study findings and constraints: Unmutated regions of variants are reportedly targeted by nearly half of spike-specific TCRs. Seropositivity was recorded at baseline in only 6 or 7 AZD1222 recipients. Spike regions recognized by vaccine-associated CD4 TCRs spanned the protein, led by 160-218 and 743-854.

Losses at the gene ends were 5 bases for V and 6 bases for J; bases not matched to a gene: 13. This CDR3 contains 17 residues. The germline V gene encodes CDR1 KGHSH and CDR2 LQKENI. With respect to this clone: The antigen remains undetermined.

Second-dose intervals of approximately 4 or approximately 12 weeks were pooled. The data were produced by immunoSEQ multiplex PCR, yet TCRdb's version contains in-frame clones alone and is incomplete. The sample records roughly 150,000 clones, around 91% being singletons. This TCR was recovered from an adult who received the AZD1222 COVID-19 vaccine. The chain combines TRBV18 with TRBJ2-2; 9 bases are a match to TRBD1. The input for sequencing was peripheral blood, taken 28 days after the second AZD1222 dose. The CDR3 nucleotides read TGTGCCAGCTCAAGCCAGTCCGGGACAGGGACTGCCGGGGAGCTGTTTTTT. Translated: CASSSQSGTGTAGELFF.